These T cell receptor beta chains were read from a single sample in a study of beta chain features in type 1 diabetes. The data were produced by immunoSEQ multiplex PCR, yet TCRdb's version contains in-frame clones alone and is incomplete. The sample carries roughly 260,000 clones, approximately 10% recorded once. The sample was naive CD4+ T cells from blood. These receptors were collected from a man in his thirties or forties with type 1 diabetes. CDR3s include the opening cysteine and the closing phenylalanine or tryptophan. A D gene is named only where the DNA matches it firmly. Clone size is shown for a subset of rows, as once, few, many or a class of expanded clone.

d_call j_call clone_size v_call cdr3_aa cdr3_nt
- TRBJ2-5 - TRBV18 CASSPTVQETQYF TGTGCCAGCTCACCTACAGTTCAAGAGACCCAGTACTTC
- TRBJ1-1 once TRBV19 CATARRNTEAFF TGTGCCACCGCGCGGAGGAACACTGAAGCTTTCTTT
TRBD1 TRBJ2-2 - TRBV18 CASSLFPGQGSNTGELFF TGTGCCAGCTCTCTGTTTCCCGGACAGGGCTCGAACACCGGGGAGCTGTTTTTT
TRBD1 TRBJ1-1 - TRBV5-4 CASSFGIRDRNTEAFF TGTGCCAGCAGCTTTGGCATAAGGGACAGAAACACTGAAGCTTTCTTT
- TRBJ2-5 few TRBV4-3 CASSPAGVGETQYF TGCGCCAGCAGCCCTGCAGGGGTCGGAGAGACCCAGTACTTC
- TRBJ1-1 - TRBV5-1 CASSFRGGGETEAFF TGCGCCAGCAGCTTCCGTGGGGGCGGTGAGACTGAAGCTTTCTTT
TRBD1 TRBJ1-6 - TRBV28 CASREWGQGAGNSPLHF TGTGCCAGCAGAGAATGGGGACAGGGGGCCGGCAATTCACCCCTCCACTTT
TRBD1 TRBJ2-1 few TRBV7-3 CASSSDRVNEQFF TGTGCCAGCAGCTCTGACAGGGTCAATGAGCAGTTCTTC
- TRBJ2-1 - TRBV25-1 CASDTSYNEQFF TGTGCCAGTGACACGTCCTACAATGAGCAGTTCTTC
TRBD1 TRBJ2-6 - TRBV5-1 CASSQGQNSGANVLTF TGCGCCAGCAGCCAGGGACAGAACTCTGGGGCCAACGTCCTGACTTTC
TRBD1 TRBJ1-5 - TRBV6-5 CASSQTGGLDQPQHF TGTGCCAGCAGTCAAACAGGGGGCCTAGATCAGCCCCAGCATTTT
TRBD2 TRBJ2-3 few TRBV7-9 CASSLKLGSGSRTDTQYF TGTGCCAGCAGCTTAAAGCTCGGTAGCGGGAGTCGCACAGATACGCAGTATTTT
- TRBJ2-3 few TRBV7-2 CASSTTAGAGYF TGTGCCAGCAGCACGACGGCGGGGGCAGGGTATTTT
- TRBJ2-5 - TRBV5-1 CASSLGQPGAQYF TGCGCCAGCAGCTTGGGGCAGCCAGGGGCCCAGTACTTC
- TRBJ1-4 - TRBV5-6 CASSLGLRKLFF TGTGCCAGCAGCTTGGGTCTGCGAAAACTGTTTTTT
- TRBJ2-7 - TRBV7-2 CASSLGTVSYEQYF TGTGCCAGCAGCTTAGGGACAGTGTCCTACGAGCAGTACTTC
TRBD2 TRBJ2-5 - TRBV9 CASSASSVLGGVQETQYF TGTGCCAGCAGCGCCTCCTCTGTCCTCGGGGGGGTACAAGAGACCCAGTACTTC
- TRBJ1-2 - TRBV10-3 CAISQATMGYGYTF TGTGCCATCAGCCAGGCGACCATGGGCTATGGCTACACCTTC
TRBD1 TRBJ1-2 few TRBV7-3 CASSLDAGGTYGYTF TGTGCCAGCAGCTTAGACGCAGGGGGTACCTATGGCTACACCTTC
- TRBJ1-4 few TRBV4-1 CASRRGLGFSEKLFF TGCGCCAGCAGAAGGGGTTTGGGGTTTTCGGAAAAACTGTTTTTT
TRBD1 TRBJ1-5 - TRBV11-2 CASSWDRGLNQPQHF TGTGCCAGCAGCTGGGACAGGGGGCTCAATCAGCCCCAGCATTTT
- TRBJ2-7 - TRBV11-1 CASSFSRAGTFGSYEQYF TGTGCCAGCAGCTTCAGTCGGGCAGGGACTTTCGGCTCCTACGAGCAGTACTTC
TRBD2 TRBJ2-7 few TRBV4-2 CASSRRSSGGPNYEQYF TGTGCCAGCAGCCGTCGATCTAGCGGGGGCCCAAACTACGAGCAGTACTTC
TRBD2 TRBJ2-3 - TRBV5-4 CASSLIAGGPADTQYF TGTGCCAGCAGCTTAATAGCGGGGGGGCCTGCAGATACGCAGTATTTT
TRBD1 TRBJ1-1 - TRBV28 CASRTYRGDAFF TGTGCCAGCCGCACCTACAGGGGTGACGCTTTCTTT
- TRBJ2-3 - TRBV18 CASSRRTGLDTQYF TGTGCCAGCTCCCGAAGAACGGGACTTGATACGCAGTATTTT
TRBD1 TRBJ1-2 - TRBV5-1 CASRRDRSFGYTF TGCGCCAGCAGACGGGACAGATCTTTTGGCTACACCTTC
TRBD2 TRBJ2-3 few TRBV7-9 CASSLAPTGGPTDTQYF TGTGCCAGCAGCTTAGCCCCAACGGGGGGGCCCACAGATACGCAGTATTTT
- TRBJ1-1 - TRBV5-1 CASSLGGDTEAFF TGCGCCAGCAGCTTGGGGGGCGACACTGAAGCTTTCTTT
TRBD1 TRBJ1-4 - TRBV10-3 CAISATGGSEKLFF TGTGCCATCAGTGCCACAGGGGGGTCTGAAAAACTGTTTTTT
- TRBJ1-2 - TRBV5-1 CASSLEGHNYGYTF TGCGCCAGCAGCTTGGAGGGACATAACTATGGCTACACCTTC
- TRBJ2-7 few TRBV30 CAWSVRASGEQYF TGTGCCTGGAGTGTACGGGCGTCGGGGGAGCAGTACTTC
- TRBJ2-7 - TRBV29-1 CSVETGSYEQYF TGCAGCGTTGAAACAGGCTCCTACGAGCAGTACTTC
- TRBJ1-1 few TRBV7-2 CASSGRTALNTEAFF TGTGCCAGCAGCGGCCGGACAGCTTTGAACACTGAAGCTTTCTTT
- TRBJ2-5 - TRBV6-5 CASATGPRETQYF TGTGCCAGCGCTACAGGGCCGCGAGAGACCCAGTACTTC
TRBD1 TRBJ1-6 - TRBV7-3 CASSLDRVSPLHF TGTGCCAGCAGCTTGGACAGGGTTTCACCCCTCCACTTT
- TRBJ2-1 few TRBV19 CASSPWRSSYNEQFF TGTGCCAGTAGCCCCTGGCGGTCCTCCTACAATGAGCAGTTCTTC
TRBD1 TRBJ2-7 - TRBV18 CASSPTGQGYEQYF TGTGCCAGCTCACCAACGGGACAGGGCTACGAGCAGTACTTC
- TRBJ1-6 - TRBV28 CASSRTHSPLHF TGTGCCAGCAGCCGGACTCATTCACCCCTCCACTTT
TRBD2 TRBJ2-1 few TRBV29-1 CSVGRGVMGHYNEQFF TGCAGCGTTGGGCGGGGGGTCATGGGACACTACAATGAGCAGTTCTTC
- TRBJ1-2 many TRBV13 CASSSYSGGGYTF TGTGCCAGCAGCTCGTACAGCGGGGGCGGCTACACCTTC
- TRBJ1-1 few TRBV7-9 CASSQQGEAFF TGTGCCAGCAGCCAGCAGGGTGAAGCTTTCTTT
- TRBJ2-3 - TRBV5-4 CASSPRTSTDTQYF TGTGCCAGCAGCCCACGGACTAGCACAGATACGCAGTATTTT
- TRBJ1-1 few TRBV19 CASTRQLNTEAFF TGTGCCAGTACAAGACAGTTGAACACTGAAGCTTTCTTT
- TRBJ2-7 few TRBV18 CASSLAASHEQYF TGTGCCAGCTCACTGGCGGCCAGCCACGAGCAGTACTTC
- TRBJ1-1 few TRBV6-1 CASSEGYRAFF TGTGCCAGCAGTGAAGGTTATCGAGCTTTCTTT
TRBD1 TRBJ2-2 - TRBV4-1 CASSPGQGRELFF TGCGCCAGCAGCCCGGGACAGGGCCGGGAGCTGTTTTTT
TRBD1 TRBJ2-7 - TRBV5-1 CASSSGQGAYEQYF TGCGCCAGCAGCTCTGGACAGGGTGCCTACGAGCAGTACTTC
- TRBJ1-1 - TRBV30 CAWLRRQRSEAFF TGTGCCTGGCTCAGACGGCAGCGGAGTGAGGCTTTCTTT
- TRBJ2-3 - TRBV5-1 CASSLGPGETDTQYF TGCGCCAGCAGCTTGGGTCCAGGGGAGACAGATACGCAGTATTTT
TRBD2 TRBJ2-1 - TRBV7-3 CASSLTGTRSDEQFF TGTGCCAGCAGCTTAACGGGGACTAGATCCGATGAGCAGTTCTTC
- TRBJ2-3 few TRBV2 CVQRKEYTDTQYF TGTGTCCAGCGTAAGGAGTACACAGATACGCAGTATTTT
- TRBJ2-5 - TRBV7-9 CASSSIETQYF TGTGCCAGCAGCTCCATCGAGACCCAGTACTTC
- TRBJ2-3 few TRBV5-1 CASSLEGGRGTDTQYF TGCGCCAGCAGCTTGGAGGGAGGCCGGGGCACAGATACGCAGTATTTT